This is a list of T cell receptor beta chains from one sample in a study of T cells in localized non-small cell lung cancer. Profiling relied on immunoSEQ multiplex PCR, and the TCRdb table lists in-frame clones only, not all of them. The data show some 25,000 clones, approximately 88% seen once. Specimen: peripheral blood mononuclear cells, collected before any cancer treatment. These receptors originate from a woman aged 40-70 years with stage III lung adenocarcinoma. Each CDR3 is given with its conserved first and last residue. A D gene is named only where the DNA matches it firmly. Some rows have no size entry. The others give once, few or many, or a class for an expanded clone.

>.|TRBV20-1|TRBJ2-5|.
CSARDWETQYF
TGCAGTGCTAGAGATTGGGAGACCCAGTACTTC
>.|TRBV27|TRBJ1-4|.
CASSSPGGDEKLFF
TGTGCCAGCAGTTCCCCGGGCGGAGATGAAAAACTGTTTTTT
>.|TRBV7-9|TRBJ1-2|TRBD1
CASSSGQGGGNGYTF
TGTGCCAGCAGCTCAGGACAGGGCGGGGGCAATGGCTACACCTTC
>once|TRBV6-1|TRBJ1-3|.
CASSVGGLHSGNTIYF
TGTGCCAGCAGTGTAGGCGGACTGCACTCTGGAAACACCATATATTTT
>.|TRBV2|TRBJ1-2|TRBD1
CASSKQGALNYGYTF
TGTGCCAGCAGTAAACAGGGGGCGTTGAACTATGGCTACACCTTC
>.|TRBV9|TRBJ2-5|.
CASSVDGGREGGFQETQYF
TGTGCCAGCAGCGTAGACGGCGGGAGAGAGGGGGGGTTTCAAGAGACCCAGTACTTC
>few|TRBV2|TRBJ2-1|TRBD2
CASSGASGRGVYSYNEQFF
TGTGCCAGCAGTGGGGCTAGCGGGAGGGGAGTATACTCCTACAATGAGCAGTTCTTC
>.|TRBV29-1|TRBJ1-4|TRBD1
CSVYDRGRGEKLFF
TGCAGCGTGTATGACAGGGGGAGAGGTGAAAAACTGTTTTTT
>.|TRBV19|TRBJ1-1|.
CASSFLNTEAFF
TGTGCCAGTAGCTTCCTGAACACTGAAGCTTTCTTT
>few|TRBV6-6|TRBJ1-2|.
CASSYYETSGGGYTF
TGTGCCAGCAGTTACTATGAGACGTCTGGGGGAGGCTACACCTTC
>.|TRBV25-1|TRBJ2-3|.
CASSEAATDTQYF
TGTGCCAGCAGTGAGGCAGCCACAGATACGCAGTATTTT